What follows are 22 T cell receptor beta chains derived from one specimen sequenced in a study of shared clonotypes between healthy human individuals. Only CD45RO-negative cells positively selected for CCR7 counted as naive CD8 cells, so terminally differentiated effector memory CD45RA+ cells were excluded. The table came from immunoSEQ multiplex PCR; TCRdb's copy has only in-frame clones and leaves some out. The table records about 2.1 million clones, over 85% of them present only once. The sample comprised naive CD8+ T cells from PBMCs. All receptors derive from a man younger than 30 in good health. Some clones in this sample may be carry-over from other donors' samples.

The J gene is TRBJ1-4, the V gene TRBV29-1; TRBD1 matches 8 bases. V gave up 7 bases and J gave up 8 bases; unmatched junction bases: 9. Germline loops: CDR1 SQVTM, CDR2 ANQGSEA. The CDR3 sequence is 13 residues long. In DNA form, the CDR3 reads TGCAGCGCAAAGACAGGGGTCCGGGAAAAACTGTTTTTT. Its protein product is CSAKTGVREKLFF.

Here the CDR3 reads CASSLIGGAGELFF. The CDR3 nucleotides are TGTGCCAGCAGTTTGATAGGTGGGGCCGGGGAGCTGTTTTTT. The chain employs TRBV27 and TRBJ2-2; D is unresolved. In germline, CDR1 is MNHEY, CDR2 SMNVEV (reference sequence). The CDR3 spans 14 residues. The germline V and J ends were trimmed by 3 bases and 6 bases, with 11 bases remaining between them.

J is TRBJ2-1 and V is TRBV28; 11 bases agree with TRBD2. The junction had 10 bases not matched to a gene; V was cut back by 4 bases and J by 8 bases. In germline, CDR1 is MDHEN, CDR2 SYDVKM. The CDR3 contains 16 residues. CDR3 in amino acids: CASSWVTSGKLDEQFF. In DNA, the CDR3 is TGTGCCAGCAGTTGGGTGACTAGCGGGAAACTCGATGAGCAGTTCTTC.

As DNA, the CDR3 is TGTGCCAGCAGTCTACCGGGGCTGTATGGCTACACCTTC. This sequence encodes CASSLPGLYGYTF. This rearrangement joins TRBV28 to TRBJ1-2; a weak D match, TRBD1 (5 bases). V was shortened by 5 bases and J by 5 bases, with 12 bases between the two germline ends. Germline V gene data show CDR1 as MDHEN and CDR2 as SYDVKM. The CDR3 totals 13 residues.

Comments on this clone: Distinct nucleotide sequences in the sample also encode this CDR3. The chain has TRBV15 and TRBJ2-7; D remains unclear. The ends were cut back, 1 base at V and 2 bases at J, with 9 bases in the middle. The CDR3 has 14 amino acids. Looked up from germline, CDR1 is LNHNV and CDR2 is YYDKDF (reference sequence). Written as DNA, the CDR3 is TGTGCCACCAGCAGAGGTGGAGAAGCCTACGAGCAGTACTTC. Residues: CATSRGGEAYEQYF.

The V and J genes are TRBV5-4 and TRBJ2-1; D could derive from TRBD1 or TRBD2 (6 bases each). V lost 2 bases and J 9 bases, leaving 18 bases between the germline ends. Per germline, CDR1 SGHNT and CDR2 YYREEE (reference sequence). The CDR3 totals 15 residues. CDR3 sequence (DNA): TGTGCCAGCAGCTTTGAGGGGCAGGGGAGGTTTGAGCAGTTCTTC. The encoded protein is CASSFEGQGRFEQFF.

CDR3: CASISYRTDTQYF. The CDR3 DNA is TGTGCCAGCATTTCGTACAGAACAGATACGCAGTATTTT. The chain has TRBV28 and TRBJ2-3; D is unresolved. V lost 7 bases to trimming and J lost 3 bases, with 11 bases between them. Germline V CDR1 and CDR2: MDHEN, SYDVKM. The CDR3 has 13 residues.

This chain links TRBV25-1 with TRBJ1-4, with 9 bases lining up with TRBD1. Trimming removed 5 bases from V and 6 bases from J; junction bases left unmatched: 10. Germline V gene sequence: CDR1 MGHDK, CDR2 SYGVNS. This CDR3 comprises 16 residues. The CDR3 DNA follows: TGTGCCAGCAGTCCTGGCCCGGGACAGGGACATGAAAAACTGTTTTTT. Translated: CASSPGPGQGHEKLFF.

The chain combines TRBV9 with TRBJ2-2; tentative D call: TRBD1 (6 bases). The length of the CDR3 is 14 residues. Germline V gene lookup returns CDR1 SGDLS and CDR2 YYNGEE. Between the trimmed V and J ends, which lost 3 bases and 6 bases, there was a span of 12 bases. The CDR3 DNA follows: TGTGCCAGCAGCGCACAGGGTAGGCCCGGGGAGCTGTTTTTT. Residues: CASSAQGRPGELFF. Filled out from reference TRBV9 and TRBJ2-2, the complete variable domain reads DSGVTQTPKHLITATGQRVTLRCSPRSGDLSVYWYQQSLDQGLQFLIQYYNGEERAKGNILERFSAQQFPDLHSELNLSSLELGDSALYFCASSAQGRPGELFFGEGSRLTVL.

Remarks on this clone: Within the sample, other DNA sequences also encode this same CDR3. The gene calls are TRBV15 and TRBJ2-5, with 7 nucleotides matching TRBD2. With V trimmed by 3 bases and J by 1 base, 5 bases remained unmatched. Per germline, CDR1 LNHNV and CDR2 YYDKDF (reference sequence). The CDR3 consists of 15 residues. The CDR3 nucleotides are TGTGCCACCAGCAGGGAGCTAGCGGTCCAAGAGACCCAGTACTTC. It yields the protein CATSRELAVQETQYF.

V is TRBV28 and J is TRBJ2-2, with 9 bases fitting TRBD1. The CDR3 covers 15 residues. V shed 6 bases, J shed 6 bases, and the junction held 8 bases outside the gene matches. Per germline, CDR1 MDHEN and CDR2 SYDVKM. Here the CDR3 DNA reads TGTGCCAGCAGCTTGAGGACAGGGGTCGCCGGGGAGCTGTTTTTT. Its translation: CASSLRTGVAGELFF.

The chain is built from TRBV27 and TRBJ2-7; D remains unclear. In germline, CDR1 is MNHEY, CDR2 SMNVEV (reference sequence). CDR3 length: 15 residues. V lost 4 bases to trimming and J lost 2 bases, with 15 bases between them. The chain's CDR3 is CASSSQALLAYEQYF. The CDR3 DNA reads TGTGCCAGCAGTTCCCAGGCTCTTTTAGCCTACGAGCAGTACTTC.

This clone was observed once. The J gene is TRBJ2-1, the V gene TRBV27, with 16 bases identical to TRBD2. V was clipped by 5 bases and J by 8 bases; unmatched bases: 12. This CDR3 has 18 residues. Germline V gene sequence: CDR1 MNHEY, CDR2 SMNVEV (reference sequence). CDR3 in amino acids: CASSPGLAGGVTYDEQFF. CDR3 sequence (DNA): TGTGCCAGCAGTCCGGGACTAGCGGGAGGGGTTACTTACGATGAGCAGTTCTTC.

The chain links TRBV27 to TRBJ2-7, with 13 nucleotides matching TRBD2. V lost 5 bases, J lost 5 bases, and 15 bases stayed unmatched. This CDR3 is 18 amino acids long. Germline values: CDR1 MNHEY, CDR2 SMNVEV (reference sequence). Here the CDR3 reads CASSPGLAGAGLQNEQYF. CDR3 nucleotide sequence: TGTGCCAGCAGTCCCGGACTAGCGGGAGCCGGTCTCCAGAACGAGCAGTACTTC.

In its sample, this clone was seen once. The chain's CDR3 is CASSFMRANEKLFF. The DNA of the CDR3 is TGTGCCAGCAGTTTCATGCGGGCTAATGAAAAACTGTTTTTT. The gene calls are TRBV28 and TRBJ1-4; no clear D. Germline V gives CDR1 MDHEN, CDR2 SYDVKM. V was cut by 3 bases and J by 3 bases, with 8 bases left in between. The CDR3 runs 14 residues.

The chain couples TRBV29-1 to TRBJ2-1; 7 bases line up with TRBD2. Germline values: CDR1 SQVTM, CDR2 ANQGSEA. The CDR3 consists of 13 residues. With V trimmed by 8 bases and J by 8 bases, 12 bases remained unmatched. The CDR3 reads CSSGGSYLHEQFF. Written as DNA, the CDR3 is TGCAGCTCTGGCGGGAGTTACTTACATGAGCAGTTCTTC.

The chain combines TRBV5-8 with TRBJ2-7; 7 positions match TRBD1. The V segment lost 2 bases and the J segment 5 bases; nucleotides outside the gene matches: 7. The CDR3 loop spans 14 amino acids. CDR1 and CDR2 from the germline V gene are SGHTS and YDEGEE. As DNA, the CDR3 is TGTGCCAGCAGCTTAGGACAGGTTGGCGACGAGCAGTACTTC. This gives the protein CASSLGQVGDEQYF.

J is TRBJ2-2 and V is TRBV6-1; 7 bases are shared with TRBD1. CDR3 length: 14 residues. CDR1 and CDR2 from the germline V gene are MNHNS and SASEGT. The V gene end was trimmed by 5 bases and the J gene end by 4 bases; junction bases not matched to a gene: 4. This chain's CDR3 is CASSPRTGTGELFF. The DNA of the CDR3 is TGTGCCAGCAGTCCCCGGACAGGCACCGGGGAGCTGTTTTTT.

This clone is a singleton in its sample. This rearrangement joins TRBV5-1 to TRBJ2-1, with TRBD2 matching over 10 bases. The CDR3 runs 16 residues. Looked up from germline, CDR1 is SGHRS and CDR2 is YFSETQ. J gave up 4 bases and V 3 bases, and 7 bases lay outside the gene matches. DNA of the CDR3: TGCGCCAGCAGCTGGAGCCTAGCGGGAGAGTACAATGAGCAGTTCTTC. Its protein is CASSWSLAGEYNEQFF. The full variable domain, its missing parts supplied by reference TRBV5-1 and TRBJ2-1, is KAGVTQTPRYLIKTRGQQVTLSCSPISGHRSVSWYQQTPGQGLQFLFEYFSETQRNKGNFPGRFSGRQFSNSRSEMNVSTLELGDSALYLCASSWSLAGEYNEQFFGPGTRLTVL.

The genes are TRBV28 and TRBJ1-2, with D maybe TRBD1 (5 bases). The CDR3 spans 15 residues. The ends were cut back, 5 bases at V and 4 bases at J, with 17 bases in the middle. The V gene's germline CDR1 is MDHEN and CDR2 SYDVKM. The CDR3 bases are TGTGCCAGCAGTATACCGGGACCGATAATCTATGGCTACACCTTC. It encodes CASSIPGPIIYGYTF.

The rearrangement links TRBV28 to TRBJ2-1; 9 bases are shared with TRBD2. CDR1 is MDHEN, CDR2 SYDVKM, per germline. V shed 5 bases and J 7 bases; nucleotides not matched to a gene: 18. This CDR3 region has 18 residues. CDR3 loop: CASSPRGSGGTRTNEQFF. Written as DNA, the CDR3 is TGTGCCAGCAGTCCCCGGGGTAGCGGGGGAACTAGGACGAATGAGCAGTTCTTC.

The chain recombines TRBV5-6 with TRBJ2-5; no clear D gene. Germline V gives CDR1 SGHDT, CDR2 YYEEEE. V was cut by 7 bases and J by 1 base, with 8 bases left in between. The CDR3 sequence is 12 residues long. The CDR3 DNA follows: TGTGCCAGCGGGTCGTCCCAAGAGACCCAGTACTTC. It codes for CASGSSQETQYF.